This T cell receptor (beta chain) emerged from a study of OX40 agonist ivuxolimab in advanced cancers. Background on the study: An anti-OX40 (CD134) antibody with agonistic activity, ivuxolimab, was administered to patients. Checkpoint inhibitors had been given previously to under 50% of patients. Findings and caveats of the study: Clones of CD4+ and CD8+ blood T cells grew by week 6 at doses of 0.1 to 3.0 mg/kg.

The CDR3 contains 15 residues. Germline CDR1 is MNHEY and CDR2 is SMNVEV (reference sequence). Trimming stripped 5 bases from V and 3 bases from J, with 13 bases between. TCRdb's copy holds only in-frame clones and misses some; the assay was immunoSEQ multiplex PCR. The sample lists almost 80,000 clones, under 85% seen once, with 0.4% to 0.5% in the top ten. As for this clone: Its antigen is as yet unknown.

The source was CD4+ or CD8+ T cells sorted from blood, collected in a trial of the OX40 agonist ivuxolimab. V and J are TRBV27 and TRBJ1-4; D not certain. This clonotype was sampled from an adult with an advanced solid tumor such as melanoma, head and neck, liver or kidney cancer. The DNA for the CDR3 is TGTGCCAGCAGTCCGTATGGATGGCCTAATGAAAAACTGTTTTTT. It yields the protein CASSPYGWPNEKLFF. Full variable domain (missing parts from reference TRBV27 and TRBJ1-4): EAQVTQNPRYLITVTGKKLTVTCSQNMNHEYMSWYRQDPGLGLRQIYYSMNVEVTDKGDVPEGYKVSRKEKRNFPLILESPSPNQTSLYFCASSPYGWPNEKLFFGSGTQLSVL.